This T cell receptor beta chain came from a study of blood T cells in healthy people across ages. PCR was performed a second time for about 7 to 11 cycles using a sample-barcoded 5' primer and a J-beta primer mix. TCRdb re-called the 5' RACE reads through MiXCR, storing one row per CDR3 protein. The table shows about a million distinct CDR3 sequences, with around 54% occurring only once. This CDR3 is 13 amino acids long. V was trimmed by 4 bases and J by 5 bases, leaving 11 bases between them. The sequence was obtained from a woman in her sixties in good health. Sample: blood. The V and J genes are TRBV12-3 or TRBV12-4 and TRBJ2-5, with unresolved D. The DNA of the CDR3 is TGTGCCAGCAGTTGGTGGGATGGGGAGACCCAGTACTTC. This sequence encodes CASSWWDGETQYF.